This TCR beta chain comes out of a study of T-cell memory formation after mild COVID-19. The germline V gene encodes CDR1 SEHNR and CDR2 FQNEAQ (reference sequence). The junction had 6 bases not matched to a gene; V was cut back by 5 bases and J by 3 bases. The CDR3 runs 16 residues. TCRdb reprocessed the 5' RACE reads with MiXCR, giving one entry per CDR3 protein. Of about 190,000 distinct CDR3 sequences in the sample, around 25% are singletons; the top ten hold 11%. This TCR came from an adult woman who had mild COVID-19 (a few samples of this study predate the infection). Cell type and time point are not known. The rearrangement uses TRBV7-9 and TRBJ2-2; 10 nucleotides agree with TRBD2. Sequencing used PBMCs or a T cell subset sorted from them (not recorded which). The CDR3, as DNA: TGTGCCAGCAGCCCAGCGGGAGGGCCTGACACCGGGGAGCTGTTTTTT. Protein: CASSPAGGPDTGELFF.